Listed below are T cell receptor beta chains from one sample, sequenced in a study of OX40 agonist ivuxolimab in advanced cancers. Repertoires were generated with immunoSEQ multiplex PCR, while TCRdb's copy carries only in-frame clones and drops some. Of tens of thousands of clones in the sample, more than 70% are singletons; the top ten hold roughly 12%. Specimen: CD4+ or CD8+ T cells sorted from blood, collected in a trial of the OX40 agonist ivuxolimab. The receptors derive from an adult with an advanced solid tumor such as melanoma, head and neck, liver or kidney cancer. CDR3s include the opening cysteine and the closing phenylalanine or tryptophan. The order of the fields is V gene, J gene, clone size, D gene, CDR3 DNA, CDR3 protein. A D gene is named only where the DNA matches it firmly. A row's size may be missing; if present it is once, few, many or a size class.

TRBV2	TRBJ1-4	NA	NA	TGTGCCAGCAGATTCCACCCAACTAATGAAAAACTGTTTTTT	CASRFHPTNEKLFF
TRBV6-6	TRBJ1-1	few	NA	TGTGCCAGCAGTTGGACAGCAAACACTGAAGCTTTCTTT	CASSWTANTEAFF
TRBV6-1	TRBJ2-7	NA	NA	TGTGCCAGCAGTGAAGCAAAAAGGTACGAGCAGTACTTC	CASSEAKRYEQYF
TRBV9	TRBJ2-3	NA	NA	TGTGCCAGCAGCGTAGCTGGACAGAGCACAGATACGCAGTATTTT	CASSVAGQSTDTQYF
TRBV21-1	TRBJ1-1	NA	NA	TGTGCCAGCAGCACGGACAGGGTCGGCACTGAAGCTTTCTTT	CASSTDRVGTEAFF
TRBV27	TRBJ2-7	NA	TRBD1	TGTGCCAGCAGTCGTCCAACCGCCCGGGACAGGGGGACCTACGAGCAGTACTTC	CASSRPTARDRGTYEQYF
TRBV5-5	TRBJ2-3	few	TRBD2	TGTGCCAGCAGTCGGAGGGCAGCGGGAGGGCCGGATACGCAGTATTTT	CASSRRAAGGPDTQYF
TRBV28	TRBJ2-7	once	TRBD2	TGTGCCAGCAGTTCCCCTAGCGGGGGAGACGAGCAGTACTTC	CASSSPSGGDEQYF
TRBV7-9	TRBJ2-2	NA	TRBD2	TGTGCCAGCACCTCCCCGGGGGAGGGGAACACCGGGGAGCTGTTTTTT	CASTSPGEGNTGELFF
TRBV7-2	TRBJ2-7	NA	TRBD1	TGTGCCAGCAGCCGGCGGACAGGGATTCAGCAGTACTTC	CASSRRTGIQQYF
TRBV19	TRBJ2-3	NA	NA	TGTGCCAGTAGTATGGGGGGAGGCGGGCCAGATACGCAGTGTTTT	CASSMGGGGPDTQCF
TRBV30	TRBJ1-1	NA	NA	TGTGCCTGGAGTTTTCAGGGGAACACTGAAGCTTTCTTT	CAWSFQGNTEAFF
TRBV7-8	TRBJ1-1	NA	NA	TGTGCCAGCAGCTTAGTTCGGACCGGGACGTCGAACACTGAAGCTTTCTTT	CASSLVRTGTSNTEAFF
TRBV5-4	TRBJ2-1	few	TRBD2	TGTGCCAGCAGCTTGGTAGCGGGGGAGAACAATGAGCAGTTCTTC	CASSLVAGENNEQFF
TRBV11-3	TRBJ2-5	NA	NA	TGTGCCAGCAGCCCCGGACAGATAGAGACCCAGTACTTC	CASSPGQIETQYF
TRBV19	TRBJ2-7	once	NA	TGTGCCAGTAGTATGGAGGGGGTGTCCTACGAGCAGTACTTC	CASSMEGVSYEQYF
TRBV4-1	TRBJ2-1	NA	TRBD2	TGCGCCAGCAGCCAAATTGGGACTAGCGGGAGAGGCAATGAGCAGTTCTTC	CASSQIGTSGRGNEQFF
TRBV10-3	TRBJ1-5	NA	NA	TGTGCCATCAGTGACCCAGGGGCGGTTAATCAGCCCCAGCATTTT	CAISDPGAVNQPQHF
TRBV5-1	TRBJ1-3	NA	NA	TGCGCCAGCAGCACGGGGACGGACGGAAACACCATATATTTT	CASSTGTDGNTIYF
TRBV27	TRBJ1-2	NA	NA	TGTGCCAGCAGTCAAGGGAGGCGGCAGGACTATGGCTACACCTTC	CASSQGRRQDYGYTF
TRBV11-3	TRBJ1-2	NA	TRBD1	TGTGCCAGCAGCTTGACAGGGAATAATTACTATGGCTACACCTTC	CASSLTGNNYYGYTF
TRBV6-5	TRBJ1-5	NA	NA	TGTGCCAGCAGTACCGGGAGCGCTAATCAGCCCCAGCATTTT	CASSTGSANQPQHF
TRBV5-8	TRBJ1-2	NA	NA	TGTGCCAGCAAAGGGTGGCAGGGGAACTATGGCTACACCTTC	CASKGWQGNYGYTF
TRBV25-1	TRBJ2-1	NA	NA	TGTGCCAGCAGTGGGGGGCATGAGCAGTTCTTC	CASSGGHEQFF
TRBV27	TRBJ2-7	once	NA	TGTGCCAGCAGTTTGTCCGAACTTTACGAGCAGTACTTC	CASSLSELYEQYF
TRBV5-3	TRBJ2-7	NA	NA	TGTGCCAGCAGCAACGGAGTCTTCGAGCAGTACTTC	CASSNGVFEQYF
TRBV6-5	TRBJ1-2	medium-sized	NA	TGTGCCAGCAGTTCCCTAGGAGGGAGCCATGGCTACACCTTC	CASSSLGGSHGYTF
TRBV9	TRBJ2-1	NA	NA	TGTGCCAGCAGCTCTTTGGACGACACCTACAATGAGCAGTTCTTC	CASSSLDDTYNEQFF
TRBV13	TRBJ1-4	NA	NA	TGTGCCAGCAGCTTAGAGGGGAGGGGTGAAAAACTGTTTTTT	CASSLEGRGEKLFF
TRBV11-2	TRBJ2-5	few	NA	TGTGCCAGCAGCTTAGGGTGGGGGCAAGAGACCCAGTACTTC	CASSLGWGQETQYF
TRBV7-9	TRBJ2-7	NA	NA	TGTGCCAGCAGCTCCAACAGGGAGGCCCTCTACGAGCAGTACTTC	CASSSNREALYEQYF
TRBV7-9	TRBJ2-7	NA	NA	TGTGCCAGCATGGGGACCATCTACGAGCAGTACTTC	CASMGTIYEQYF
TRBV6-4	TRBJ2-1	NA	TRBD1	TGTGCCAGCAGTCCGACAGGGGGCGGAAACAATGAGCAGTTCTTC	CASSPTGGGNNEQFF
TRBV9	TRBJ1-5	NA	NA	TGTGCCAGCAGCGAAGGTGGGGGACCTCAGCCCCAGCATTTT	CASSEGGGPQPQHF
TRBV10-2	TRBJ2-7	NA	NA	TGCGCCAGCAGTGGGACAGCCTCCTACGAGCAGTACTTC	CASSGTASYEQYF
TRBV29-1	TRBJ2-1	NA	TRBD2	TGCAGCGTTGAAGGTGTACTAGCGGGAAGCAATGAGCAGTTCTTC	CSVEGVLAGSNEQFF
TRBV27	TRBJ2-7	NA	NA	TGTGCCAGCAGTTTAGGGCAGGGAACCTACGAGCAGTACTTC	CASSLGQGTYEQYF
TRBV7-9	TRBJ1-1	NA	NA	TGTGCCAGCAGCTTAGACATCGGGGCTGAAGCTTTCTTT	CASSLDIGAEAFF